The present entry profiles one T cell receptor beta chain with its context. The target of this receptor is not known. Base qualities were left out, and no much larger clone turns up one base away. Whole blood was collected in K2EDTA tubes by collaborating institutions according to the institutions' own protocols. For TCRbeta analysis, collaborators shipped samples as frozen whole blood, isolated PBMCs, or DNA extracted from either of those sample types. This sample stems from a study of blood T cell repertoires in COVID-19 (dated by TCRdb to 2018 to 2020). Some background on the complete study: The collaborator samples originated in the United States, Italy and Spain and spanned the acute and convalescent phases of COVID-19. The material from the prospective study consisted of cDNA or gDNA derived from T cells, B-cell-depleted T cells, or PBMCs. Deeply sampled blood TCRbeta repertoires from subjects exposed to, actively infected with, or recovered from COVID-19 were included in the dataset. The repertoires were released in a freely available public database intended as a resource for research on the immune response to SARS-CoV-2. The samples were drawn from the first 160 participants of the ongoing ImmuneRACE study and from some 1,300 subjects provided by 6 global collaborators. Nearly every sample came with metadata listing a de-identified subject ID, COVID-19 status, age in years and sex. Where HLA class I and class II types were available, the types were taken from metadata supplied by the sample provider, not from assay-based typing.

Broad study findings and their caveats: The amount of clinical and demographic metadata varied by source and participant and was provided uncurated.

After removal of 4 bases from V and 7 bases from J, the junction retains 7 bases not matched to a gene. As encoded in the germline V gene, CDR1 is SGHRS while CDR2 is YFSETQ. There are 13 amino acids in the CDR3, from cysteine to phenylalanine inclusive. Just the 39-base CDR3 DNA is kept, in frame starting at base 1. TCRbeta CDR3 regions were amplified from genomic DNA by means of the immunoSEQ Assay, a bias-controlled multiplex PCR. In the original analysis: Within the assay, amplification of reference gene primers was used to estimate how many nucleated cells each sample contained. Sequence reads were collapsed and filtered to measure the absolute abundance of every unique TCRbeta CDR3 rearrangement. For each sample, productive Simpson clonality was calculated by taking the square root of Simpson's diversity index across productive rearrangements. What TCRdb holds here is the immuneACCESS table cut down to in-frame rearrangements. Part of the clones is not present; checked against another copy, under half of the missing clones reflect an unresolved V gene, and the others are unexplained. V, J and clone size were drawn from that table, and D and trimming were deduced from the DNA. For this sample there are about 110,000 clones; over 75% appear just once. The ten largest clones represent roughly 19% of the sample.

The receptor was derived from a man in his 70s with active or convalescent COVID-19. Here the chain combines TRBV5-1 and TRBJ1-2, with TRBD1 identical over 7 junction bases. Source material: peripheral blood. The CDR3 in this case is CASSSGQAGGYTF. The DNA sequence is as follows: TGCGCCAGCAGCAGCGGACAGGCTGGTGGCTACACCTTC.